The present TCR beta chain was sequenced within a study of OX40 agonist ivuxolimab in advanced cancers. Study context: Hepatocellular carcinoma, melanoma, renal cell or head and neck cancer occurred in dose-escalation patients. Study-wide points: Partial responders at 0.1-3.0 mg/kg showed near-lowest clonal expansion.

Blood samples were obtained at baseline, cycle 4 day 1, and cycle 7 day 1. This CDR3 comprises 16 residues. V dropped 3 bases and J dropped 7; count of bases not matched to a gene: 14. Germline V gene sequence: CDR1 LNHDA, CDR2 SQIVND (reference sequence). Data came from immunoSEQ multiplex PCR; TCRdb stores just in-frame clones and leaves some out. The repertoire holds 40,000 to 55,000 clones, with approximately 95% as singletons. With respect to this clone: The antigen is unknown.

The specimen was CD4+ or CD8+ T cells sorted from blood, collected in a trial of the OX40 agonist ivuxolimab. This TCR was recovered from an adult with an advanced solid tumor such as melanoma, head and neck, liver or kidney cancer. The rearrangement links TRBV19 to TRBJ2-7; 8 bases map to TRBD1. The CDR3 coding sequence is TGTGCCAGTAGTATCGTAGGTCAGGGGGCGCGGTATGAGCAGTACTTC. Residues: CASSIVGQGARYEQYF.